Following are 7 T cell receptor beta chains from one sample sequenced in a study of T cells in Graves' hyperthyroidism and ophthalmopathy. Amplified regions were TCR beta CDR3 sequences from RNA transcripts. HTBI primers were used for first-round RT-PCR of the TCR CDR3. Each CDR3 protein is one row after TCRdb ran MiXCR on the multiplex PCR reads. Of 480,000 or so distinct CDR3 sequences detected, about 45% appear once; the ten largest clones hold about two fifths. The specimen sequenced was peripheral blood or thyroid tissue (not recorded which). The receptors here all came from an adult woman with Graves' disease, either hyperthyroidism or ophthalmopathy (not recorded which).

This clonotype occurred a few times. CDR3 region: CASAKAFSSYNSPLHF. The CDR3 coding sequence is TGTGCCAGCGCGAAGGCGTTTAGCTCCTATAATTCACCCCTCCACTTT. This sequence joins TRBV6-6 and TRBJ1-6; the D is unclear. V gave up 8 bases and J gave up 0 bases, with 14 bases separating them. Germline assignment: CDR1 MNHNY and CDR2 SVGAGI (reference sequence). The CDR3 has 16 amino acids.

The V gene is TRBV7-9, the J gene TRBJ2-5; D is possibly TRBD1 or TRBD2 (5 bases each). The CDR3 is 15 residues long. Trimming stripped 5 bases from V and 2 bases from J, with 15 bases between. The V gene's germline CDR1 is SEHNR and CDR2 FQNEAQ (reference sequence). CDR3 in DNA: TGTGCCAGCAGCCACCGGGACGCCCTTCAAGAGACCCAGTACTTC. It encodes CASSHRDALQETQYF.

This clonotype was seen once. The rearrangement uses TRBV29-1 and TRBJ2-2, with D tentatively TRBD1 (6 bases). Germline CDR1 SQVTM, CDR2 ANQGSEA. This CDR3 comprises 14 residues. V was clipped by 6 bases and J by 5 bases, with 16 bases between them. The CDR3 sequence: CSVGRTDRTGELFF. The CDR3 bases are TGCAGCGTGGGAAGGACAGACCGGACCGGGGAGCTGTTTTTT.

This clonotype was seen only once. The chain joins TRBV9 to TRBJ2-2; D is unclear. Germline V lookup: CDR1 SGDLS, CDR2 YYNGEE. CDR3 length equals 12 residues. The V end was cut by 3 bases, the J end by 6 bases, with 6 bases between. The CDR3 loop is CASSEPPGELFF. CDR3 bases: TGTGCCAGCAGCGAACCCCCCGGGGAGCTGTTTTTT.

This chain uses TRBV5-8 with TRBJ2-5; TRBD2 agrees at 13 bases. Germline V gives CDR1 SGHTS, CDR2 YDEGEE. This CDR3 has 16 amino acids. The J segment lost 5 bases and the V segment lost 4 bases, leaving 8 bases of the junction unmatched. The CDR3 is CASSTTSGRAWETQYF. In DNA form, the CDR3 reads TGTGCCAGCAGCACAACTAGCGGGAGGGCCTGGGAGACCCAGTACTTC.

V and J are TRBV10-2 and TRBJ2-6; 9 bases are a match to TRBD2. V lost 6 bases to trimming and J lost 2 bases; unmatched junction nucleotides: 8. This CDR3 region has 17 residues. The V gene's germline CDR1 is WSHSY and CDR2 SAAADI. The CDR3 loop reads CASRDVAGVAGANVLTF. The DNA of the CDR3 is TGCGCCAGCAGGGACGTAGCGGGAGTTGCTGGGGCCAACGTCCTGACTTTC.

The chain recombines TRBV7-8 with TRBJ2-7; 7 positions agree with TRBD1. The CDR3 sequence is 12 residues long. The trim removed 8 bases at V and 11 bases at J, leaving 12 bases unmatched. The germline gives CDR1 SGHVS, CDR2 FQNEAQ. CDR3: CASSFPQGSEYF. Written as DNA, the CDR3 is TGTGCCAGCTCATTCCCACAGGGGTCAGAGTACTTC.